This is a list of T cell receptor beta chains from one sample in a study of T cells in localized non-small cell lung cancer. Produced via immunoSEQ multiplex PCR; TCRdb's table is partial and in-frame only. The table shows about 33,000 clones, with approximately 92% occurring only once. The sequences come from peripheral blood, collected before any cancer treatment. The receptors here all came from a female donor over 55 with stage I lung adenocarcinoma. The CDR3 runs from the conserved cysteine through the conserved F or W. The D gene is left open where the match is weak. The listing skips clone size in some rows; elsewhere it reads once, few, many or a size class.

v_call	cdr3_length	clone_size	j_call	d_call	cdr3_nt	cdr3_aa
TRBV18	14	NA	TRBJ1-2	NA	TGTGCCAGCTCTCCCGACTCTCTTAACTATGGCTACACCTTC	CASSPDSLNYGYTF
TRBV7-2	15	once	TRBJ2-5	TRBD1	TGTGCCAGCAGCGAAACCGGCAGGGGGTGGGAGACCCAGTACTTC	CASSETGRGWETQYF
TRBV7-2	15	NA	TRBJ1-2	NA	TGTGCCAGCAGCCCCAAGATCGCAGGCCTCTATGGCTACACCTTC	CASSPKIAGLYGYTF
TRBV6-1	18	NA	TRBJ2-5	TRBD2	TGTGCCAGCAGTGAAAAAGGACTAGCGGGGGGGAGCCAAGAGACCCAGTACTTC	CASSEKGLAGGSQETQYF
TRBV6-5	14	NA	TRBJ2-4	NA	TGTGCCAGCAGTTACGGAGGGCCGGAAAACATTCAGTACTTC	CASSYGGPENIQYF
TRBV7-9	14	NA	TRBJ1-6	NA	TGTGCCAGCGCTCAGGATGCGGGAGATTCACCCCTCCACTTT	CASAQDAGDSPLHF
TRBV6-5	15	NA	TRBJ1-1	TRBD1	TGTGCCAGCAGTTACGAGTACAGGGGGCGAACTGAAGCTTTCTTT	CASSYEYRGRTEAFF
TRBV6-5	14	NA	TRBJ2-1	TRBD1	TGTGCCAGCAGGGGACAGGGTGTGTACAATGAGCAGTTCTTC	CASRGQGVYNEQFF
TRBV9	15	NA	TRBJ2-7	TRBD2	TGTGCCAGCAGCGCGGGGCCCCGGGGGGGCTACGAGCAGTACTTC	CASSAGPRGGYEQYF
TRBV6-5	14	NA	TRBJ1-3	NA	TGTGCCAGCAGACGACAGATCTCTGGAAACACCATATATTTT	CASRRQISGNTIYF
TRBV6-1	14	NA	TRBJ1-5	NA	TGTGCCAGCAGGGAGGGGTATAGCAATCAGCCCCAGCATTTT	CASREGYSNQPQHF
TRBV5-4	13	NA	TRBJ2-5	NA	TGTGCCAGCAGCTTGCAAGGGCGGGAGACCCAGTACTTC	CASSLQGRETQYF
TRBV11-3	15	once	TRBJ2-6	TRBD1	TGTGCCAGCAGCCCGACAGGGTCCGGGGCCAACGTCCTGACTTTC	CASSPTGSGANVLTF
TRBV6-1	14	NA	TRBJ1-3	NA	TGTGCCAGCAGTGAAGCCCCCTCTGGAAACACCATATATTTT	CASSEAPSGNTIYF
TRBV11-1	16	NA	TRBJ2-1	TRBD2	TGTGCCAGCAGCGCCAAAAGCGGGGGGGGATCCAATGAGCAGTTCTTC	CASSAKSGGGSNEQFF
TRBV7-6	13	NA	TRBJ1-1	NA	TGTGCCAGCAGCTCGGATCCTTTAGCTGAAGCTTTCTTT	CASSSDPLAEAFF
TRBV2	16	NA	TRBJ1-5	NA	TGTGCCAGCTGCCAAACGCGGGGAGGTGGGGGTTGGCCCCAGCATTTT	CASCQTRGGGGWPQHF
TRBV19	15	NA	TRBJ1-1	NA	TGTGCCAGCGAGGGGGTCGGGTCTATCAACACTGAAGCTTTCTTT	CASEGVGSINTEAFF
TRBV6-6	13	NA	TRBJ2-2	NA	TGTGCCAGCAGTTACGAGGGGCCCGGGGAGCTGTTTTTT	CASSYEGPGELFF
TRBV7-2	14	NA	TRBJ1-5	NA	TGTGCCAGCAGCTTAGCAGTGAGCAATCAGCCCCAGCATTTT	CASSLAVSNQPQHF
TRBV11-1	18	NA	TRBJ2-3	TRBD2	TGTGCCAGCAGCCCTGGGCGTGCTAGCGGGGCTAGCACAGATACGCAGTATTTT	CASSPGRASGASTDTQYF
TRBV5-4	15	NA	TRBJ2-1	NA	TGTGCCAGCAGGATACAGGGTGGGAACTACAATGAGCAGTTCTTC	CASRIQGGNYNEQFF
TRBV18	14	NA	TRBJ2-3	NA	TGTGCCAGCTCACCAGCATTTAGCACAGATACGCAGTATTTT	CASSPAFSTDTQYF
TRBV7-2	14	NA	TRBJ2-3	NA	TGTGCCAGCAGCTTAGCTTTCAGCACAGATACGCAGTATTTT	CASSLAFSTDTQYF
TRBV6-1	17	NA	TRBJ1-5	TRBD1	TGTGCCAGCAGTCAAGCAGGGACAGGACATAGCAATCAGCCCCAGCATTTT	CASSQAGTGHSNQPQHF
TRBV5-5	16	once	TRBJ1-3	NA	TGTGCCAGCAGCTTAGAAACAGGGAGCTCTGGAAACACCATATATTTT	CASSLETGSSGNTIYF
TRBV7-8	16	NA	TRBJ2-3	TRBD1	TGTGCCAGCAGCCCAACCTGGGACAGGGGGTCAGATACGCAGTATTTT	CASSPTWDRGSDTQYF
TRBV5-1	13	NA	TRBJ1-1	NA	TGCGCCAGCAGCTTGGGAGTGATCACTGAAGCTTTCTTT	CASSLGVITEAFF
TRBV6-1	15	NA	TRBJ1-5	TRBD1	TGTGCCAGCAGTGGACAGGGGGTAGGGAATCAGCCCCAGCATTTT	CASSGQGVGNQPQHF
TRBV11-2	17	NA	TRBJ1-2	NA	TGTGCCAGCAGCTTATCGGGGGGCGGCAGGGGCGGCTATGGCTACACCTTC	CASSLSGGGRGGYGYTF
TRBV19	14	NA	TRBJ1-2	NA	TGTGCCAGTAGTATCCTAGGACAGCACTATGGCTACACCTTC	CASSILGQHYGYTF
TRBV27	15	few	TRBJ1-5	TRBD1	TGTGCCAGCAGTTTATCGGTGCGACAGGGAAAGCCCCAGCATTTT	CASSLSVRQGKPQHF
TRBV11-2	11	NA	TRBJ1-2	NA	TGTGCCAGCAGGGGGATTTATGGCTACACCTTC	CASRGIYGYTF
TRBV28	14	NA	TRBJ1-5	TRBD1	TGTGCCAGCACAGACAGGGGGCGAAATCAGCCCCAGCATTTT	CASTDRGRNQPQHF
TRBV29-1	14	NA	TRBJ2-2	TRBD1	TGCAGCGTGAAAACCGGGACAGATACCGGGGAGCTGTTTTTT	CSVKTGTDTGELFF
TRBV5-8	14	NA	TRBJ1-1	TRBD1	TGTGCCAGCAGTTTCCGGACAGGGGACACTGAAGCTTTCTTT	CASSFRTGDTEAFF
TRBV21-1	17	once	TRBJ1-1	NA	TGTGCCAGCAGCAAAGAAAGGGGACAGGAACTGAACACTGAAGCTTTCTTT	CASSKERGQELNTEAFF
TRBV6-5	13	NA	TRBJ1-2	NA	TGTGCCAGCAGTTATGCCCCGTACGATGGCTACACCTTC	CASSYAPYDGYTF
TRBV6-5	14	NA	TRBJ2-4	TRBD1	TGTGCCAGCAGAAGAACCGGGACAGGGACCATTCAGTACTTC	CASRRTGTGTIQYF
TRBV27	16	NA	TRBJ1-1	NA	TGTGCCAGCAGTTTATCGATGGGCCCGGTGAACACTGAAGCTTTCTTT	CASSLSMGPVNTEAFF
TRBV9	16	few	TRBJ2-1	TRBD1	TGTGCCAGCAGCTCCAGGACAGGTCCTACCTACAATGAGCAGTTCTTC	CASSSRTGPTYNEQFF
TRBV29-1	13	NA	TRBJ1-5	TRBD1	TGCAGCGTTCTGGGGACAGGGGGTCAGCCCCAGCATTTT	CSVLGTGGQPQHF
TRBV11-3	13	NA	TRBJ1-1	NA	TGTGCCAGCTCTCAGAGGTTCGGGACTGAAGCTTTCTTT	CASSQRFGTEAFF
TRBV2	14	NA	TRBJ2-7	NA	TGTGCCAGCAAGGTCGGACACGACTACTACGAGCAGTACTTC	CASKVGHDYYEQYF
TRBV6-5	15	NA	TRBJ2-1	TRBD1	TGTGCCAGCAGGAGGGGAACAGGGGCGGAATATGAGCAGTTCTTC	CASRRGTGAEYEQFF
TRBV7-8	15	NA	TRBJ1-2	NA	TGTGCCAGCAGCTCCCTGCGGGCAATCGGGGGTGGCTACACCTTC	CASSSLRAIGGGYTF
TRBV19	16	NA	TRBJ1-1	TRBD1	TGTGCCAGTAGTATCCGGGACAGGCTTGTAAGCCGTGAAGCTTTCTTT	CASSIRDRLVSREAFF
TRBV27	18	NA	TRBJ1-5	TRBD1	TGTGCCAGCAGTTTATCGGTGCAGGGGGCTATGGGCAATCAGCCCCAGCATTTT	CASSLSVQGAMGNQPQHF
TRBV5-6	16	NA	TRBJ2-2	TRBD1	TGTGCCAGCAGCTGGGGGACAGGGAGAGACACCGGGGAGCTGTTTTTT	CASSWGTGRDTGELFF
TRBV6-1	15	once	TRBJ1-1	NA	TGTGCCAGCAGTGATTCTGGACAGACGAACACTGAAGCTTTCTTT	CASSDSGQTNTEAFF
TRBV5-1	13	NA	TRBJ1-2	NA	TGCGCCAGCAGCACTGCGGACACGGAAGGCTACACCTTC	CASSTADTEGYTF
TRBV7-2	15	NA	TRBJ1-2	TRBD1	TGTGCCAGCAGCTCAGGGGGACAGGGCCTCTATGGCTACACCTTC	CASSSGGQGLYGYTF
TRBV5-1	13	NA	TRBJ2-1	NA	TGCGCCAGCAGGTGGGGGGAACAAAATGAGCAGTTCTTC	CASRWGEQNEQFF
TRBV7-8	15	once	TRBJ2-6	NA	TGTGCCAGCAAGATCGCCTCGTGGGGGGCCAACGTCCTGACTTTC	CASKIASWGANVLTF
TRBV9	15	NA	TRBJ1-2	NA	TGTGCCAGCAGCGTCCTGACCGCAGGAGACCCCCGCCTGGCCTTC	CASSVLTAGDPRLAF
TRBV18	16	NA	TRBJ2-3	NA	TGTGCCAGCTCACCCCGGGACAAAGCTAGAACAGATACGCAGTATTTT	CASSPRDKARTDTQYF
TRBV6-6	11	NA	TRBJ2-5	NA	TGTGCCAGCAGTCAGAGAGAGACCCAGTACTTC	CASSQRETQYF
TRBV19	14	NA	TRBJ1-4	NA	TGTGCCAGTAGTCCACAATTATCTAATGAAAAACTGTTTTTT	CASSPQLSNEKLFF
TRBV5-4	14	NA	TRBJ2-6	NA	TGTGCCAGTCGGGGCGGGGCTGGGGCCAACGTCCTGACTTTC	CASRGGAGANVLTF
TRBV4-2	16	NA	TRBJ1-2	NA	TGTGCCAGCAGCCAAGGGGGCGAGGGCCTTAACTATGGCTACACCTTC	CASSQGGEGLNYGYTF